Shown below are 11 T cell receptor beta chains from a single sample sequenced in a study of T cells in Graves' hyperthyroidism and ophthalmopathy. RNA transcripts served as the template for amplifying TCR beta CDR3 regions. TCR CDR3 underwent first-round RT-PCR with the HTBI primer set. TCRdb independently ran MiXCR on the multiplex PCR reads; one entry per CDR3 protein. Counted here are 530,000 or so distinct CDR3 sequences, approximately 17% occurring once; the ten biggest clones make up roughly 18%. Sequencing was performed on blood. The receptors were gathered from a woman under 30 with Graves' ophthalmopathy.

This chain joins TRBV7-8 and TRBJ1-5, with no clear D. V lost 0 bases, J lost 0 bases, and 9 bases lay in between. Per the germline V gene, CDR1 is SGHVS and CDR2 is FQNEAQ. The CDR3 is made up of 16 amino acids. This CDR3 is CASSLAPTDSNQPQHF. In DNA form, the CDR3 reads TGTGCCAGCAGCTTAGCCCCGACGGATAGCAATCAGCCCCAGCATTTT.

The chain is built from TRBV29-1 and TRBJ2-5, with D possibly TRBD2 on 6 matching bases. Germline V gene data show CDR1 as SQVTM and CDR2 as ANQGSEA. CDR3 length: 13 residues. V dropped 1 base and J dropped 4 bases, with 10 bases sitting between them. The CDR3 loop reads CSVEVAAGETQYF. CDR3 nucleotide sequence: TGCAGCGTTGAAGTGGCAGCGGGAGAGACCCAGTACTTC.

In its sample, this clonotype was seen many times. The chain joins TRBV28 to TRBJ1-2, with a weak D call TRBD1 (5 bases). The CDR3 contains 13 residues. Trimming took 6 bases from V and 8 from J, leaving 16 bases between them. CDR1 and CDR2 (germline): MDHEN, SYDVKM. CDR3 DNA sequence: TGTGCCAGCAGGGAATGGGGCAAATCCGGCTACACCTTC. It translates to CASREWGKSGYTF.

This clonotype was seen ten or more times. The chain links TRBV20-1 to TRBJ2-3; TRBD2 aligns across 7 bases. There are 19 residues in the CDR3. J was trimmed by 3 bases and V by 3 bases; bases with no gene match: 21. Germline CDR1 DFQATT, CDR2 SNEGSKA (reference sequence). The CDR3, as DNA: TGCAGTGCTAGTGTCCCTTTCGATCAGCGGGGAGTCCGTACAGATACGCAGTATTTT. Translating gives CSASVPFDQRGVRTDTQYF.

This clonotype was counted at least ten times. The chain combines TRBV4-3 with TRBJ2-7; weak D call: TRBD2 (6 bases). V was pared by 1 base and J by 5 bases, with 9 bases between. Germline values: CDR1 LGHNA, CDR2 YSLEER. There are 13 residues in the CDR3. The CDR3 loop is CASSQGGTDEQYF. CDR3 nucleotides: TGCGCCAGCAGCCAAGGGGGGACTGACGAGCAGTACTTC.

This clonotype has ten or more counts. The rearrangement joins TRBV10-3 to TRBJ2-7; 7 nucleotides align to TRBD2. With 8 bases clipped from V and 0 bases from J, the junction kept 7 bases outside the gene matches. This CDR3 is built from 14 residues. CDR1 is ENHRY and CDR2 is SYGVKD in the germline V gene. DNA for the CDR3: TGTGCCATCGTTACTAGCGCCCGCTCCTACGAGCAGTACTTC. Its translation: CAIVTSARSYEQYF.

The table lists this clonotype with many counts. The chain couples TRBV6-2 or TRBV6-3 to TRBJ2-7; 9 positions agree with TRBD1. Germline loops: CDR1 MNHEY, CDR2 SVGEGT. J was trimmed by 2 bases and V by 6 bases; bases with no gene match: 8. The CDR3 is made up of 15 amino acids. CDR3 residues: CASSTRQGVPYEQYF. CDR3 DNA sequence: TGTGCCAGCAGCACCCGACAGGGGGTTCCCTACGAGCAGTACTTC.

The V and J genes are TRBV11-2 and TRBJ2-1; 13 positions match TRBD2. The CDR3 consists of 16 residues. CDR1 SGHAT and CDR2 FQNNGV come from the germline V gene. Trimming cost V 5 bases and J 9 bases; bases outside gene matches: 10. The chain's CDR3 is CASSLAGTSGTGEQFF. The CDR3, as DNA: TGTGCCAGCAGCCTGGCCGGGACTAGCGGGACGGGTGAGCAGTTCTTC.

This clonotype appeared many times. The chain links TRBV30 to TRBJ2-5; D not resolved. Germline values: CDR1 GTSNPN, CDR2 SVGIG (reference sequence). The CDR3 is 10 residues long. V was clipped by 3 bases and J by 5 bases, with 4 bases between them. CDR3 loop: CAWSQETQYF. As DNA, the CDR3 is TGTGCCTGGAGCCAGGAGACCCAGTACTTC.

This clonotype has a count of ten or more. The chain combines TRBV27 with TRBJ2-5, with 10 bases identical to TRBD2. The CDR3 length is 16 residues. Germline V gene lookup returns CDR1 MNHEY and CDR2 SMNVEV (reference sequence). V was clipped by 5 bases and J by 4 bases; unmatched bases: 10. The CDR3 reads CASSGRGGLAPETQYF. In DNA, the CDR3 is TGTGCCAGCAGTGGGCGGGGGGGACTAGCGCCAGAGACCCAGTACTTC.

Remarks on this clonotype: This may stem from a read error, because a much larger clone lies one nucleotide away. This chain joins TRBV5-1 and TRBJ2-7, with D tentatively TRBD2 (6 bases). Per germline, CDR1 SGHRS and CDR2 YFSETQ. Between the trimmed V and J ends, which lost 0 bases and 2 bases, there was a span of 12 bases. The CDR3 is 15 residues long. CDR3 sequence: CASSLGEAGTYEQYF. The CDR3 DNA follows: TGCGCCAGCAGCTTGGGGGAGGCAGGAACCTACGAGCAGTACTTC.